This T cell receptor beta chain was sequenced during a study of T cell repertoires in cytomegalovirus infection. Study background: As its CMV epitopes, the study selected recently identified HLA-C-restricted and well-studied HLA-B-restricted targets. CMV infection and matching HLA type were both indicated by public TCR beta signatures. Study results and caveats: The study found HLA-C-restricted CMV-specific TCR beta clonotypes dominating the ex vivo response. There were carriers of CMV plus the relevant HLA, and cumulative public TCR beta family frequency identified them.

Germline values: CDR1 SGHVS, CDR2 FNYEAQ. CDR3 length: 17 amino acids. V was clipped by 1 base and J by 4 bases; unmatched bases: 7. Remarks on this clonotype: The antigen is unknown.

TCRdb used MiXCR to reprocess the reads, holding one entry per CDR3 protein. The sample has under 130,000 distinct CDR3 sequences, roughly 41% seen once. This receptor was identified in a human donor in good health (CMV status not recorded). Some clones in this sample may be carry-over from other donors' samples. Sequences were derived from CD8+ T cells from cultured PBMCs, sampled from culture after CMV antigen stimulation. The gene calls are TRBV7-6 and TRBJ2-5, with TRBD2 identical over 12 bases. In DNA form, the CDR3 reads TGTGCCAGCAGCTTAGTACTAGCGGGGGGTTCCGCAGAGACCCAGTACTTC. It encodes CASSLVLAGGSAETQYF.